Listed here are 27 T cell receptor beta chains from one sample, sequenced in a study of regulatory dendritic cells for organ transplantation. Profiled with immunoSEQ multiplex PCR; TCRdb holds only in-frame clones, not every one. Of 30,000 to 40,000 clones in the sample, approximately 91% were seen once. The specimen sequenced was naive CD4+ T cells from blood. Subset specified: CD45RA+ naive T cells. The receptors shown here come from a human donor in good health.

V is TRBV10-3 and J is TRBJ2-3; 8 nucleotides line up with TRBD1. The CDR3 has 16 residues. The V gene end was trimmed by 6 bases and the J gene end by 0 bases; junction bases not matched to a gene: 8. The germline V gene has CDR1 ENHRY and CDR2 SYGVKD. The CDR3 reads CAISPQGGFSTDTQYF. The CDR3 nucleotides read TGTGCCATCAGCCCACAGGGGGGCTTTAGCACAGATACGCAGTATTTT.

The chain is built from TRBV28 and TRBJ1-5; D remains ambiguous. CDR3 length equals 11 residues. Trimming stripped 4 bases from V and 5 bases from J, with 3 bases between. In germline, CDR1 is MDHEN, CDR2 SYDVKM. The CDR3 coding sequence is TGTGCCAGCAGTTCTTATCAGCCCCAGCATTTT. Translation: CASSSYQPQHF.

This clone was detected a few times. The gene calls are TRBV30 and TRBJ1-5; TRBD1 might be the D (6 bases). CDR1 and CDR2 from the germline V gene are GTSNPN and SVGIG (reference sequence). This CDR3 region has 13 residues. V was clipped by 3 bases and J by 6 bases, with 12 bases between them. The CDR3 region has the DNA TGTGCCTGGAGCACAGGGTACACTCAGCCCCAGCATTTT. Protein sequence: CAWSTGYTQPQHF.

The chain recombines TRBV7-2 with TRBJ2-4; TRBD1 might be the D (6 bases). This CDR3 comprises 17 residues. Trimming stripped 5 bases from V and 3 bases from J, with 20 bases between. Germline V gene lookup returns CDR1 SGHTA and CDR2 FQGNSA. CDR3 residues: CASSRNRSGAGKNIQYF. Written as DNA, the CDR3 is TGTGCCAGCAGCCGGAACCGGTCAGGGGCTGGCAAAAACATTCAGTACTTC.

The V gene is TRBV7-3, the J gene TRBJ2-1; D is possibly TRBD2 (7 bases). The CDR3 loop spans 13 amino acids. Germline V gene sequence: CDR1 SGHTA, CDR2 FQGTGA. V lost 3 bases and J 10 bases, leaving 13 bases between the germline ends. The CDR3 nucleotides read TGTGCCAGCAGCTTGCAGGGGAGGGGCGAGCAGTTCTTC. It specifies CASSLQGRGEQFF.

The gene calls are TRBV5-4 and TRBJ2-5, with D maybe TRBD1 (5 bases). The CDR3 length is 14 residues. V lost 0 bases and J 0 bases, leaving 6 bases between the germline ends. The germline V gene has CDR1 SGHNT and CDR2 YYREEE (reference sequence). The chain's CDR3 is CASSLDRYQETQYF. The CDR3 DNA reads TGTGCCAGCAGCTTGGACAGGTACCAAGAGACCCAGTACTTC.

This rearrangement joins TRBV6-5 to TRBJ2-7, with D possibly called TRBD1 or TRBD2 (5 bases each). The CDR3 runs 15 residues. V was shortened by 5 bases and J by 3 bases, with 17 bases between the two germline ends. Germline CDR1 MNHEY, CDR2 SVGAGI. This CDR3 reads CASSRTGTDNYEQYF. DNA for the CDR3: TGTGCCAGCAGTAGGACCGGGACGGACAACTACGAGCAGTACTTC.

This clone was found once. This sequence joins TRBV28 and TRBJ1-4; a weak D match, TRBD1 (6 bases). This CDR3 region has 14 residues. Germline V gene lookup returns CDR1 MDHEN and CDR2 SYDVKM. Trimming left V 4 bases short and J 4 bases short, with 10 bases between. DNA for the CDR3: TGTGCCAGCAGTTCCACAGGGATTAATGAAAAACTGTTTTTT. Translation: CASSSTGINEKLFF.

The rearrangement joins TRBV9 to TRBJ1-6; D remains unclear. Per germline, CDR1 SGDLS and CDR2 YYNGEE. The CDR3 length is 14 residues. V shed 0 bases and J shed 7 bases, with 8 bases lying between them. The CDR3 sequence is CASSVDVGNSPLHF. In DNA form, the CDR3 reads TGTGCCAGCAGCGTAGACGTCGGGAATTCACCCCTCCACTTT.

The J gene is TRBJ1-2, the V gene TRBV5-1; D ambiguous. CDR1 is SGHRS and CDR2 is YFSETQ in the germline V gene. V lost 1 base, J lost 0 bases, and 19 bases lay in between. CDR3 size: 18 residues. CDR3 sequence reads: CASSLFYGGGKSNYGYTF. In nucleotides, the CDR3 is TGCGCCAGCAGCTTGTTTTATGGCGGCGGGAAGTCTAACTATGGCTACACCTTC.

For this clone: This CDR3 is also generated by other DNA sequences in the sample. This rearrangement joins TRBV29-1 to TRBJ2-3; the D gene is possibly TRBD1 (6 bases). The CDR3 spans 16 residues. Trimming removed 8 bases from V and 2 bases from J, with 23 bases in between. Germline lookup yields CDR1 SQVTM and CDR2 ANQGSEA. CDR3 loop: CSSKGTTWGITDTQYF. The CDR3 DNA reads TGCAGCTCAAAGGGGACAACCTGGGGCATCACAGATACGCAGTATTTT.

The chain links TRBV6-5 to TRBJ1-4; unclear D gene. V dropped 6 bases and J dropped 3 bases, with 14 bases sitting between them. The CDR3 spans 15 residues. Germline CDR1 and CDR2: MNHEY and SVGAGI. The CDR3 reads CASSRGFESNEKLFF. The CDR3 DNA is TGTGCCAGCAGCCGAGGTTTCGAATCTAATGAAAAACTGTTTTTT.

The CDR3 bases are TGCAGCTTCCGGGCCGATGAAAAACTGTTTTTT. This gives the protein CSFRADEKLFF. The chain is built from TRBV29-1 and TRBJ1-4; the D is unclear. Trimming took 8 bases from V and 6 from J, leaving 10 bases between them. The CDR3 contains 11 residues. Germline V lookup: CDR1 SQVTM, CDR2 ANQGSEA.

The chain couples TRBV28 to TRBJ1-2, with D possibly being TRBD1 (5 bases). CDR3 length: 16 residues. Trimming shortened V by 4 bases and J by 9 bases, and 24 bases separated the two germline ends. Germline lookup yields CDR1 MDHEN and CDR2 SYDVKM. Here the CDR3 DNA reads TGTGCCAGCAGTTCAATTTCACCCGGACACCTCGAGAGCTACACCTTC. It yields the protein CASSSISPGHLESYTF.

The chain has TRBV7-6 and TRBJ2-2; possibly TRBD1 for D (5 bases). Germline V gene lookup returns CDR1 SGHVS and CDR2 FNYEAQ. Between the trimmed V and J ends, which lost 3 bases and 2 bases, there was a span of 13 bases. The CDR3 has 16 amino acids. CDR3 amino acids: CASSFIPGLNTGELFF. CDR3 in DNA: TGTGCCAGCAGCTTCATACCAGGGCTTAACACCGGGGAGCTGTTTTTT.

Comment on this clone: Sequence at one end of the junction differs from germline and may be a read error. CDR3 sequence (DNA): TGTGCTAGCAGCTTTTCTGTACGACGGAATTCACCCCTCCACTTT. Protein sequence: CASSFSVRRNSPLHF. The genes are TRBV7-7 and TRBJ1-6; D not resolved. The germline gives CDR1 SSHAT, CDR2 FNYEAQ (reference sequence). This CDR3 has 15 amino acids.

The V gene is TRBV7-9, the J gene TRBJ2-1; 7 nucleotides line up with TRBD2. Per germline, CDR1 SEHNR and CDR2 FQNEAQ (reference sequence). V lost 5 bases and J lost 0; bases outside the gene matches: 10. This CDR3 has 17 amino acids. CDR3 sequence (DNA): TGTGCCAGCAGCCTAGGGAGCGGGGATAGCTCCTACAATGAGCAGTTCTTC. As protein: CASSLGSGDSSYNEQFF.

The genes are TRBV18 and TRBJ2-7; TRBD2 aligns across 9 bases. CDR1 and CDR2 (germline): KGHSH, LQKENI. V shed 6 bases, J shed 3 bases, and the junction held 15 bases outside the gene matches. This CDR3 has 17 amino acids. CDR3 in amino acids: CASSAALGGRANYEQYF. The CDR3 region has the DNA TGTGCCAGCTCGGCGGCCTTGGGCGGGAGGGCGAACTACGAGCAGTACTTC.

The chain recombines TRBV28 with TRBJ2-2; D gene ambiguous. This CDR3 spans 14 amino acids. The germline CDR1 and CDR2 sequences are MDHEN and SYDVKM. V was trimmed by 5 bases and J by 6 bases, leaving 13 bases between them. The CDR3: CASSPYSRSGELFF. The DNA for the CDR3 is TGTGCCAGCAGTCCGTACTCTAGGTCCGGGGAGCTGTTTTTT.

This clone came up a few times. One end of the junction fails to match germline, which may point to a read error. The J gene is TRBJ2-7, the V gene TRBV7-7; maybe TRBD1 (6 bases). The CDR3 is 13 amino acids. CDR1 and CDR2 (germline): SSHAT, FNYEAQ (reference sequence). CDR3 sequence (DNA): TGTGCTAGCAGTCAGGACAGTGTGGACGAGCAGTACTTC. Translation gives CASSQDSVDEQYF.

The chain carries TRBV9 and TRBJ2-7, with TRBD2 matching over 12 bases. V lost 3 bases, J lost 4 bases, and 8 bases stayed unmatched. The CDR3 consists of 16 residues. Germline values: CDR1 SGDLS, CDR2 YYNGEE. CDR3 sequence reads: CASSAGPTSGSYEQYF. The CDR3 nucleotides are TGTGCCAGCAGCGCCGGCCCGACTAGCGGGAGTTACGAGCAGTACTTC. Looking up the rest from reference TRBV9 and TRBJ2-7 gives the full variable domain: DSGVTQTPKHLITATGQRVTLRCSPRSGDLSVYWYQQSLDQGLQFLIQYYNGEERAKGNILERFSAQQFPDLHSELNLSSLELGDSALYFCASSAGPTSGSYEQYFGPGTRLTVT.

The rearrangement joins TRBV9 to TRBJ1-1; D not resolved. V gave up 0 bases and J gave up 1 base, with 10 bases separating them. The CDR3 is 15 amino acids. Germline values: CDR1 SGDLS, CDR2 YYNGEE. CDR3: CASSVGRFGNTEAFF. CDR3 nucleotide sequence: TGTGCCAGCAGCGTAGGAAGGTTTGGGAACACTGAAGCTTTCTTT.

CDR3 region: CASSPGYKANEKLFF. The CDR3 DNA follows: TGTGCCAGTAGCCCAGGATACAAAGCTAATGAAAAACTGTTTTTT. J is TRBJ1-4 and V is TRBV19; D is undetermined. Per the germline V gene, CDR1 is LNHDA and CDR2 is SQIVND (reference sequence). This CDR3 spans 15 amino acids. Trimming removed 6 bases from V and 3 bases from J, with 14 bases in between.

The chain carries TRBV2 and TRBJ1-2, with a weak D call TRBD1 (5 bases). V was clipped by 6 bases and J by 4 bases, with 12 bases between them. The CDR3 covers 13 residues. The germline gives CDR1 SNHLY, CDR2 FYNNEI. CDR3 bases: TGTGCCAGCAGGAGACAGACCCTCTATGGCTACACCTTC. It specifies CASRRQTLYGYTF.

This clone has a single count. This sequence joins TRBV4-3 and TRBJ2-7; D is tentatively TRBD1 or TRBD2 (5 bases each). Germline values: CDR1 LGHNA, CDR2 YSLEER. The CDR3 loop spans 15 amino acids. The V end lost 1 base, the J end lost 3 bases, and 13 bases lay between the germline ends. CDR3 amino acids: CASSQVGGGYYEQYF. The CDR3 bases are TGCGCCAGCAGCCAAGTCGGTGGGGGTTACTACGAGCAGTACTTC.

The chain couples TRBV5-1 to TRBJ1-2; D uncertain. There are 15 residues in the CDR3. Looked up from germline, CDR1 is SGHRS and CDR2 is YFSETQ. Trimming shortened V by 0 bases and J by 4 bases, and 13 bases separated the two germline ends. The CDR3 spells CASSLAGQDFYGYTF. CDR3 bases: TGCGCCAGCAGCTTGGCCGGCCAGGATTTCTATGGCTACACCTTC.

This sequence joins TRBV30 and TRBJ2-4; 8 bases fit TRBD2. This CDR3 is 13 amino acids long. Trimming at V came to 4 bases and at J to 8 bases, leaving 7 bases not matched to a gene. Germline V lookup: CDR1 GTSNPN, CDR2 SVGIG (reference sequence). The CDR3 DNA sequence: TGTGCCTGGAATGCGGGAGGTAGGGACATTCAGTACTTC. Protein: CAWNAGGRDIQYF.